One and the same sample provided the 14 T cell receptor beta chains below, sequenced in a study of cytomegalovirus exposure and HLA in healthy donors. The PCR employed 60 Vbeta primers together with 13 Jbeta primers. Measured with immunoSEQ multiplex PCR; TCRdb has only the in-frame clones, and not every one. The data show about 77,000 clones, 60% to 85% seen once. The sequencing sample was made of PBMCs. These receptors all stem from a man aged 40-50 years in good health and CMV-seronegative.

The chain links TRBV6-1 to TRBJ1-5; D not certain. With 6 bases removed from V and 1 base from J, the gap between germline ends came to 13 bases. Germline assignment: CDR1 MNHNS and CDR2 SASEGT. The CDR3 covers 15 residues. As DNA, the CDR3 is TGTGCCAGCAGGATGACTGTTTTAAGCAATCAGCCCCAGCATTTT. Protein sequence: CASRMTVLSNQPQHF.

This chain joins TRBV6-1 and TRBJ1-1; D call uncertain. The CDR3 length is 14 residues. Germline loops: CDR1 MNHNS, CDR2 SASEGT. Trimming took off 2 bases at V and 1 base at J, with 8 bases between the two ends. The CDR3, as DNA: TGTGCCAGCAGTGAAAATCTGAGGAACACTGAAGCTTTCTTT. This codes for CASSENLRNTEAFF.

This clone is a singleton in its sample. The chain carries TRBV15 and TRBJ2-1; 7 bases align to TRBD2. The CDR3 contains 13 residues. The V and J ends lost 0 bases and 15 bases, in that order; junction bases with no gene match: 8. The germline CDR1 and CDR2 sequences are LNHNV and YYDKDF (reference sequence). DNA for the CDR3: TGTGCCACCAGCAGAGATTGGGCTAGCGGTCCGTTCTTC. Translation gives CATSRDWASGPFF.

This clone was observed a few times. CDR3 protein: CASSEGQFYGYTF. In DNA form, the CDR3 reads TGTGCCAGCAGTGAAGGACAGTTTTATGGCTACACCTTC. This chain joins TRBV2 and TRBJ1-2, with D perhaps matching TRBD1 (5 bases). Trimming stripped 1 base from V and 5 bases from J, with 8 bases between. This CDR3 is built from 13 residues. Looked up from germline, CDR1 is SNHLY and CDR2 is FYNNEI.

The chain employs TRBV4-2 and TRBJ2-1, with TRBD1 identical over 9 bases. Trimming took 5 bases from V and 8 from J; bases not matched to a gene: 10. The length of the CDR3 is 15 residues. Germline values: CDR1 LGHNA, CDR2 YNFKEQ. The CDR3 spells CASSSRDRDFHEQFF. DNA for the CDR3: TGTGCCAGCAGCTCCCGGGACAGGGATTTCCATGAGCAGTTCTTC.

This clone was counted a single time. This chain links TRBV15 with TRBJ2-1; 9 positions match TRBD2. With 3 bases clipped from V and 7 bases from J, the junction kept 10 bases outside the gene matches. Germline CDR1 and CDR2: LNHNV and YYDKDF (reference sequence). This CDR3 contains 16 residues. The CDR3 bases are TGTGCCACCAGCAGGAGACTAGCGGACATTACAAATGAGCAGTTCTTC. It is translated as CATSRRLADITNEQFF.

The chain couples TRBV30 to TRBJ1-1; D is undetermined. CDR3 length: 14 amino acids. Trimming took off 8 bases at V and 0 bases at J, with 16 bases between the two ends. The germline gives CDR1 GTSNPN, CDR2 SVGIG (reference sequence). CDR3 bases: TGTGCCCTCGGCAAGGACTTCCTGAACACTGAAGCTTTCTTT. Translated, it gives CALGKDFLNTEAFF.

This chain links TRBV4-2 with TRBJ2-5, with 12 bases lining up with TRBD2. Losses at the gene ends were 0 bases for V and 4 bases for J; bases not matched to a gene: 3. Per germline, CDR1 LGHNA and CDR2 YNFKEQ. This CDR3 comprises 16 residues. The CDR3 loop is CASSQEASGRVETQYF. The CDR3 nucleotides are TGTGCCAGCAGCCAAGAAGCTAGCGGGAGGGTAGAGACCCAGTACTTC.

The V gene is TRBV4-3, the J gene TRBJ2-2; 7 positions match TRBD1. Germline CDR1 and CDR2: LGHNA and YSLEER. J was trimmed by 3 bases and V by 0 bases; bases with no gene match: 1. The CDR3 runs to 15 residues. CDR3 in amino acids: CASSQEGTDTGELFF. The CDR3 coding sequence is TGCGCCAGCAGCCAAGAAGGGACAGACACCGGGGAGCTGTTTTTT.

The chain links TRBV5-1 to TRBJ2-3, with TRBD1 identical over 7 bases. CDR1 is SGHRS and CDR2 is YFSETQ in the germline V gene. The CDR3 runs to 16 residues. J gave up 0 bases and V 4 bases, and 8 bases lay outside the gene matches. The CDR3 coding sequence is TGCGCCAGCAGCGGGGGACAGTATACTAGCACAGATACGCAGTATTTT. Protein sequence: CASSGGQYTSTDTQYF.

This chain connects TRBV19 to TRBJ1-2; D unresolved. The V and J ends lost 1 base and 7 bases respectively, with 4 bases between them. The germline gives CDR1 LNHDA, CDR2 SQIVND (reference sequence). The CDR3 spans 11 residues. The CDR3 nucleotides read TGTGCCAGTAGTATAGGAGTTGGCTACACCTTC. Protein: CASSIGVGYTF.

The chain has TRBV27 and TRBJ2-7, with TRBD1 identical over 7 bases. CDR1 and CDR2 (germline): MNHEY, SMNVEV (reference sequence). The CDR3 spans 14 residues. Trimming cost V 6 bases and J 2 bases; bases outside gene matches: 7. The CDR3 DNA sequence: TGTGCCAGCAGGCCGACGGGACAGACCTACGAGCAGTACTTC. Its protein is CASRPTGQTYEQYF.

The V gene is TRBV6-6, the J gene TRBJ1-1; D call uncertain. V was pared by 3 bases and J by 1 base, with 9 bases between. Looked up from germline, CDR1 is MNHNY and CDR2 is SVGAGI (reference sequence). The CDR3 contains 14 residues. The CDR3 DNA reads TGTGCCAGCAGTTATAATCGGGGGAACACTGAAGCTTTCTTT. It yields the protein CASSYNRGNTEAFF.

The chain recombines TRBV7-8 with TRBJ1-3; TRBD1 agrees at 7 bases. Germline lookup yields CDR1 SGHVS and CDR2 FQNEAQ. The CDR3 has 13 amino acids. V lost 5 bases and J lost 9; bases outside the gene matches: 7. Here the CDR3 DNA reads TGTGCCAGCAGCACGCGACAGGGCGGCACCATATATTTT. Translation: CASSTRQGGTIYF.